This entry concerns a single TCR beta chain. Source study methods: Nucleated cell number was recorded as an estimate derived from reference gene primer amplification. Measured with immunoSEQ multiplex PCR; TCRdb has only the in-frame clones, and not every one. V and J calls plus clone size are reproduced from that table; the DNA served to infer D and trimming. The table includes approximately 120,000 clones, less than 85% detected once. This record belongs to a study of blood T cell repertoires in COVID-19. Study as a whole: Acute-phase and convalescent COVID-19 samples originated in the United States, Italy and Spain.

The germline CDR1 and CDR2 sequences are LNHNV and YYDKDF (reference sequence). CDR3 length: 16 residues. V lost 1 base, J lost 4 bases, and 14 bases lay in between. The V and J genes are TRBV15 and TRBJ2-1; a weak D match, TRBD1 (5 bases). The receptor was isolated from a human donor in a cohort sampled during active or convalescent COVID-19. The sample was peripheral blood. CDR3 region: CATSRAVRAAYNEQFF. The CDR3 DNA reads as TGTGCCACCAGCAGAGCGGTCAGGGCGGCGTACAATGAGCAGTTCTTC.